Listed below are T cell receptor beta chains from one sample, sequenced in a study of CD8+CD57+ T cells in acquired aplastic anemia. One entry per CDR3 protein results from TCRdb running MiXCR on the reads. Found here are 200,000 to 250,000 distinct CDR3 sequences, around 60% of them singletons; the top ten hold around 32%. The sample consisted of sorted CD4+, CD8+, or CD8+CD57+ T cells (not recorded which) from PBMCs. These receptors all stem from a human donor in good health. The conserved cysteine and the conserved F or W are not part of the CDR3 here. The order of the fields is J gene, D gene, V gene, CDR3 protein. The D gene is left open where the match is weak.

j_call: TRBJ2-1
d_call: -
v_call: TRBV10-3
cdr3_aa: AIGPPPYNEQF

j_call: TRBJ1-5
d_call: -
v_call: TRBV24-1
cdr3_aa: ATSEAGTQPQH

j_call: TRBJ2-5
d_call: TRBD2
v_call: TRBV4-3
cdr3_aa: ASSNTGTNQETQY

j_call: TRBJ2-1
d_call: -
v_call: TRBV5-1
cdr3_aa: ATSDPGTTRNEQF

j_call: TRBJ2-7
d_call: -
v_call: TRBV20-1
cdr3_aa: SARVINSYEQY

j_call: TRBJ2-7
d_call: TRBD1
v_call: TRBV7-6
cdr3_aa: ASSNRGNSYEQY

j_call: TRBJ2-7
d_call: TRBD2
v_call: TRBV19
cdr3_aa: ASSRSGGRPDYEQY

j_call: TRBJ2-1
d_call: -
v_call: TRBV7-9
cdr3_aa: ASSLSEWPYNEQF

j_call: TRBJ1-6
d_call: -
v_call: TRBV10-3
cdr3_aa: ASSDSGLPYNSPLH

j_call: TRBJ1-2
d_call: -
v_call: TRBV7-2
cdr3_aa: ASRPTSTDYGYT

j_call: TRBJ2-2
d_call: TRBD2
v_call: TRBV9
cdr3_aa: ASSLKTSGTGELF

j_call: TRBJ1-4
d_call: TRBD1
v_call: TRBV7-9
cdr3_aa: ASSSGQGGEKLF

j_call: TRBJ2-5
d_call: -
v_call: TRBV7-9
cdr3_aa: ASSGRGTGEQY

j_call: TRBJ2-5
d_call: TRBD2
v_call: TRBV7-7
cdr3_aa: ASSSSGSSETQY

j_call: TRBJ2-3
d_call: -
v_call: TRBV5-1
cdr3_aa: ASSLGQEGTDTQY

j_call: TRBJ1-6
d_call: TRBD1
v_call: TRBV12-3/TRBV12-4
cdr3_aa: ASSLRTGAASPLH

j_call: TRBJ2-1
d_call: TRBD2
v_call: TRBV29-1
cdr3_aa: SVELLAYSYNEQF

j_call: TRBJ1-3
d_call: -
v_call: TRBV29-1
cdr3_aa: SVNQGSGNTIY

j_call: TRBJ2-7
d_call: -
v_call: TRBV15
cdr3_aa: ATSRDPRCEQY

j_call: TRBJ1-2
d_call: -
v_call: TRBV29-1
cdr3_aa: SVAGASYGYT